This is a list of T cell receptor beta chains from one sample in a study of T cell responses to AZD1222 COVID-19 vaccine. Sequencing used immunoSEQ multiplex PCR; TCRdb keeps in-frame clones, though not all of them. The sample gives some 120,000 clones, under 85% of which show up once; 5% to 7% is in the top ten. This specimen was peripheral blood, taken on day 0 of AZD1222 vaccination. The source is an adult in good health. Both conserved end residues are part of each CDR3. A D gene is named only where the DNA matches it firmly. Not all rows give a size; the values are once, few, many and, for expanded clones, a class.

CDR3 protein | CDR3 DNA | V gene | D gene | clone size | J gene
CASSQKLAGTSGANVLTF | TGTGCCAGCAGTCAAAAACTAGCGGGGACATCTGGGGCCAACGTCCTGACTTTC | TRBV7-6 | TRBD2 | NA | TRBJ2-6
CASSSDRATEAFF | TGTGCCAGCAGCTCGGACAGGGCGACTGAAGCTTTCTTT | TRBV5-5 | TRBD1 | NA | TRBJ1-1
CASSSPETSNEKLFF | TGTGCCAGCAGCTCCCCAGAGACCTCTAATGAAAAACTGTTTTTT | TRBV5-4 | NA | NA | TRBJ1-4
CASRIGQGVSYEQYF | TGTGCCAGTAGAATCGGACAGGGGGTCTCCTACGAGCAGTACTTC | TRBV6-6 | TRBD1 | NA | TRBJ2-7
CASSVTGTGPETQYF | TGTGCCAGCAGCGTGACCGGGACAGGGCCCGAGACCCAGTACTTC | TRBV9 | TRBD1 | NA | TRBJ2-5
CASSRSAPGTQYF | TGTGCCAGCAGCCGGTCGGCCCCGGGTACGCAGTATTTT | TRBV2 | NA | many | TRBJ2-3
CASSHEPGQGPTEAFF | TGCGCCAGCAGCCATGAGCCGGGACAGGGACCCACTGAAGCTTTCTTT | TRBV4-1 | TRBD1 | NA | TRBJ1-1
CATSRDAAIEISDIEQYF | TGTGCCACCAGCAGAGATGCCGCAATTGAAATTAGCGATATTGAGCAGTACTTC | TRBV15 | NA | NA | TRBJ2-7
CARSQGDSGNTIYF | TGTGCCAGAAGCCAGGGCGACTCTGGAAACACCATATATTTT | TRBV2 | NA | NA | TRBJ1-3
CASSLHRPGRNTDTQYF | TGTGCCAGCAGCTTACATAGGCCCGGACGGAACACAGATACGCAGTATTTT | TRBV7-8 | NA | NA | TRBJ2-3
CASSLGDRYSNQPQHF | TGTGCCAGCAGTTTAGGGGACAGATATAGCAATCAGCCCCAGCATTTT | TRBV28 | TRBD1 | few | TRBJ1-5
CASSLHRTRTDTQYF | TGTGCCAGCAGCCTCCATCGGACCCGGACAGATACGCAGTATTTT | TRBV3-1/TRBV3-2 | NA | NA | TRBJ2-3
CASSPSPGLERDSYEQYF | TGTGCCAGCAGCCCGTCTCCGGGACTAGAACGGGACTCCTACGAGCAGTACTTC | TRBV11-2 | TRBD2 | NA | TRBJ2-7
CASSKLAGANVLTF | TGTGCCAGCAGCAAATTAGCTGGGGCCAACGTCCTGACTTTC | TRBV27 | NA | NA | TRBJ2-6
CAWSDPEKLFF | TGTGCCTGGAGTGACCCCGAAAAACTGTTTTTT | TRBV30 | NA | NA | TRBJ1-4
CATTRGQGEDTQYF | TGTGCCACCACAAGGGGACAGGGGGAGGATACGCAGTATTTT | TRBV10-3 | TRBD1 | NA | TRBJ2-3
CASSGGFEAFF | TGTGCCAGCAGTGGGGGGTTTGAAGCTTTCTTT | TRBV28 | NA | NA | TRBJ1-1
CATQKYSNQPQHF | TGTGCCACACAGAAGTATAGCAATCAGCCCCAGCATTTT | TRBV24-1 | NA | once | TRBJ1-5
CASSLGLAPNEQFF | TGTGCCAGCAGCTTGGGACTTGCCCCTAACGAGCAGTTCTTC | TRBV7-2 | NA | NA | TRBJ2-1
CASSPLRVGPQHF | TGTGCCAGCAGCCCCCTCAGGGTTGGGCCCCAGCATTTT | TRBV11-3 | NA | NA | TRBJ1-5
CASSQNSGSAEAFF | TGTGCCAGCAGCCAGAATTCAGGGTCCGCTGAAGCTTTCTTT | TRBV11-3 | NA | many | TRBJ1-1
CASNGDYQPQHF | TGTGCCAGCAATGGGGATTATCAGCCCCAGCATTTT | TRBV28 | NA | NA | TRBJ1-5
CASSHHGAGRYEQYF | TGTGCCAGCAGCCATCACGGGGCGGGGAGGTACGAGCAGTACTTC | TRBV9 | NA | NA | TRBJ2-7
CASSPAPGKHSPLHF | TGTGCCAGCAGCCCGGCCCCGGGAAAGCATTCACCCCTCCACTTT | TRBV7-2 | NA | once | TRBJ1-6
CASSRDSYNEQFF | TGTGCCAGCTCCCGGGACTCCTACAATGAGCAGTTCTTC | TRBV6-4 | NA | NA | TRBJ2-1
CASSLGPGVGGNTIYF | TGTGCCAGCAGCTTAGGGCCCGGGGTAGGAGGAAACACCATATATTTT | TRBV7-2 | NA | NA | TRBJ1-3
CAISYGQGSSYEQYF | TGTGCCATCAGCTATGGACAGGGCAGCTCCTACGAGCAGTACTTC | TRBV10-3 | TRBD1 | NA | TRBJ2-7
CASSPSGEVGNTIYF | TGTGCCAGCTCACCAAGTGGGGAAGTCGGTAACACCATATATTTT | TRBV18 | NA | NA | TRBJ1-3
CASSEGRTGNGYTF | TGTGCCAGCAGTGAAGGCAGGACAGGGAATGGCTACACCTTC | TRBV2 | TRBD1 | NA | TRBJ1-2
CASSPDRPTYEQYF | TGTGCCAGCAGCCCGGACAGACCCACCTACGAGCAGTACTTC | TRBV27 | NA | NA | TRBJ2-7
CASSPRGGALVFSYNEQFF | TGTGCCAGCAGCCCACGTGGGGGGGCATTGGTGTTCTCCTACAATGAGCAGTTCTTC | TRBV9 | NA | NA | TRBJ2-1
CASSQGTAVGGGYTF | TGTGCCAGCAGCCAAGGCACCGCGGTCGGGGGTGGCTACACCTTC | TRBV4-2 | NA | NA | TRBJ1-2
CASNLGQGRNTIYF | TGTGCCAGCAATCTCGGACAGGGGAGAAACACCATATATTTT | TRBV7-2 | TRBD1 | NA | TRBJ1-3
CASSLSVAGYNEQFF | TGTGCCAGCTCACTGTCGGTAGCGGGCTACAATGAGCAGTTCTTC | TRBV18 | TRBD2 | NA | TRBJ2-1
CSGSGLYEQYF | TGCAGTGGGAGTGGGCTTTACGAGCAGTACTTC | TRBV20-1 | NA | NA | TRBJ2-7
CASSQTVYYGYTF | TGCGCCAGCAGCCAAACAGTGTACTATGGCTACACCTTC | TRBV4-1 | NA | NA | TRBJ1-2
CSVEDSRESYEQYF | TGCAGCGTTGAAGATTCAAGGGAGAGTTACGAGCAGTACTTC | TRBV29-1 | NA | NA | TRBJ2-7
CASSEWSEQYF | TGTGCCAGCAGTGAATGGAGCGAGCAGTACTTC | TRBV6-1 | NA | NA | TRBJ2-7
CASGQGINYGYTF | TGTGCCAGCGGCCAGGGAATTAACTATGGCTACACCTTC | TRBV2 | NA | NA | TRBJ1-2
CASSPSGGYTDTQYF | TGTGCCAGCAGCCCTAGCGGGGGGTACACAGATACGCAGTATTTT | TRBV3-1/TRBV3-2 | TRBD2 | NA | TRBJ2-3
CSASRPGNPVEQFF | TGCAGTGCCAGTCGGCCTGGGAATCCGGTGGAGCAGTTCTTC | TRBV20-1 | NA | NA | TRBJ2-1
CASSLTGKVHEQYF | TGTGCCAGCAGCTTAACGGGGAAAGTACACGAGCAGTACTTC | TRBV7-9 | NA | NA | TRBJ2-7
CAWSVGTDFYEQYF | TGTGCCTGGAGTGTGGGGACAGATTTTTACGAGCAGTACTTC | TRBV30 | TRBD1 | NA | TRBJ2-7
CASSSPRAGGGNIQYF | TGTGCCAGCAGCTCACCCCGGGCAGGGGGGGGAAACATTCAGTACTTC | TRBV7-9 | NA | NA | TRBJ2-4